The entry below describes one T cell receptor (beta chain). Its antigen is unknown. The data were taken from a study of shared clonotypes between healthy human individuals. Unsorted samples used roughly 99 million PBMCs for genomic DNA. An even split of each subset's genomic DNA across several immunoSEQ plates was performed. Only in-frame clones appear in the TCRdb table, and some are missing; sequencing was by immunoSEQ multiplex PCR. The sample holds 550,000 to 600,000 clones, around 78% seen once. There are 13 residues in the CDR3. The V gene lost 4 bases and the J gene lost 11 bases, with 16 bases spanning the gap. Germline CDR1 reads MRHNA; CDR2 reads SNTAGT. Whole-study findings and limits: It was expected that sequencing depth would affect clonotype sharing among donors. Only blood was sampled; tissue repertoires likely differ.

Material for sequencing was PBMCs. The chain uses TRBV6-4 and TRBJ2-3; D may be TRBD2 (5 bases). The receptor comes from a woman between 35 and 50 years old in good health. Some clones in this sample may be carry-over from other donors' samples. The CDR3 DNA reads TGTGCCAGCAGTGGGAATTCAGAGGGAGAGCAGTATTTT. Protein sequence: CASSGNSEGEQYF.